This T cell receptor beta chain was profiled in a study of CD8 T cells in Susac syndrome. RNA, at roughly 0.5 to 1 ug, was reverse transcribed with random hexamers. TCRdb re-called the immunoSEQ multiplex PCR reads through MiXCR, storing one row per CDR3 protein. Of about 290,000 distinct CDR3 sequences in the sample, about 82% were seen once. The germline V gene has CDR1 SGHRS and CDR2 YFSETQ. The CDR3 runs 15 residues. Trimming shortened V by 0 bases and J by 6 bases, and 15 bases separated the two germline ends. Input material: CD8+ T cells from PBMCs. The chain combines TRBV5-1 with TRBJ1-1; no firm D call. The receptor's source is a human donor with multiple sclerosis. The CDR3 loop reads CASSLVGGQGAEAFF. DNA of the CDR3: TGCGCCAGCAGCTTGGTAGGCGGCCAAGGAGCTGAAGCTTTCTTT.